This TCR beta chain comes out of a study of T cells after yellow fever vaccination. Study summary: SMART-Seq v4 Ultra Low Input handled preparation of low-cell-number fractions.

Note on this clonotype: The antigen remains unidentified.

The 5'RACE template-switching step produced TCR cDNA and added a universal primer site and UMIs. A single record per CDR3 protein comes from TCRdb applying MiXCR to the 5' RACE reads. The repertoire consists of 450,000 to 650,000 distinct CDR3 sequences, with 21% occurring once and the leading ten covering roughly 16%. General study findings and limits: Abundant bulk-population clonotypes could contaminate the FACS-sorted repertoires. When the response was secondary, it was weaker but reached its peak faster, day 5 versus 15.

The CDR3 loop spans 11 amino acids. Trimming cost V 7 bases and J 10 bases; bases outside gene matches: 7. In germline, CDR1 is SGHDT, CDR2 YYEEEE. Sample: PBMCs, taken roughly 20 days after the first yellow fever vaccination. This sequence was found in a man younger than 35 who received the YFV17D yellow fever vaccine. The chain employs TRBV5-6 and TRBJ1-2, with 7 bases lining up with TRBD1. The CDR3 protein is CASGPGTAYTF. In DNA form, the CDR3 reads TGTGCCAGCGGCCCCGGGACAGCCTACACCTTC.